These 11 T cell receptor beta chains were sequenced from one sample in a study of CD8+CD57+ T cells in acquired aplastic anemia. Genomic DNA templated the TCR beta VDJ and CDR3 profiling. TCRdb analysed the reads with MiXCR anew, one entry per CDR3 protein. This table has 89,000 or so distinct CDR3 sequences, 55% to 80% appearing once. Those patients picked for sequencing had displayed CD8+CD57+ cell expansion on flow cytometry. The specimen was sorted CD4+, CD8+, or CD8+CD57+ T cells (not recorded which) from PBMCs. The receptors were sampled from a human donor with aplastic anemia.

The rearrangement uses TRBV7-8 and TRBJ1-5; no clear D gene. Germline V gene data show CDR1 as SGHVS and CDR2 as FQNEAQ. The CDR3 has 15 amino acids. Deletions cut 1 base from V and 1 base from J, with 8 bases between. The CDR3 nucleotides are TGTGCCAGCAGCTTAGGCGGGATCAGCAATCAGCCCCAGCATTTT. This encodes CASSLGGISNQPQHF.

This chain links TRBV9 with TRBJ2-5; D possibly matches TRBD1 or TRBD2 (5 bases each). Trimming removed 0 bases at V and 6 bases at J, with 9 bases between. The CDR3 consists of 13 residues. Germline CDR1 SGDLS, CDR2 YYNGEE. The CDR3: CASSVGGEKTQYF. CDR3 nucleotide sequence: TGTGCCAGCAGCGTAGGAGGGGAGAAGACCCAGTACTTC.

This clonotype was counted only a few times. The chain links TRBV29-1 to TRBJ2-2; D is possibly TRBD2 (7 bases). Germline V gives CDR1 SQVTM, CDR2 ANQGSEA. Trimming pared 4 bases from V and 2 bases from J, leaving 8 bases between. The CDR3 spans 13 residues. CDR3 residues: CSVAGGNTGELFF. CDR3 sequence (DNA): TGCAGCGTTGCGGGGGGCAACACCGGGGAGCTGTTTTTT.

The rearrangement joins TRBV15 to TRBJ2-7, with no clear D. This CDR3 has 13 amino acids. V lost 6 bases and J 3 bases, leaving 12 bases between the germline ends. Germline assignment: CDR1 LNHNV and CDR2 YYDKDF (reference sequence). This CDR3 reads CATRAGVSYEQYF. The DNA of the CDR3 is TGTGCCACCAGGGCTGGGGTAAGCTACGAGCAGTACTTC. The whole variable domain, remainder taken from reference TRBV15 and TRBJ2-7, is DAMVIQNPRYQVTQFGKPVTLSCSQTLNHNVMYWYQQKSSQAPKLLFHYYDKDFNNEADTPDNFQSRRPNTSFCFLDIRSPGLGDTAMYLCATRAGVSYEQYFGPGTRLTVT.

Notes on this clonotype: This may be a read error, as it is one base from a much larger clone. The chain recombines TRBV5-7 with TRBJ1-1; a weak D match, TRBD1 (5 bases). TRBV5-7 belongs to the ORF category, with a function that is uncertain. V was pared by 3 bases and J by 6 bases, with 12 bases between. This CDR3 has 13 residues. CDR3 loop: CASSWGRTPEAFF. The CDR3 nucleotides are TGTGCCAGCAGCTGGGGCAGGACCCCTGAAGCTTTCTTT.

V gene TRBV19 combines with J gene TRBJ2-7, with TRBD2 as a possible D gene (6 bases). Deletions cut 5 bases from V and 12 bases from J, with 20 bases between. CDR3 length: 13 amino acids. Germline assignment: CDR1 LNHDA and CDR2 SQIVND (reference sequence). This chain's CDR3 is CASSSIPPYGGYF. The DNA of the CDR3 is TGTGCCAGTAGTTCGATCCCGCCGTACGGGGGGTACTTC.

This clonotype was seen at least ten times. The J gene is TRBJ2-3, the V gene TRBV15; 9 positions match TRBD1. CDR1 LNHNV and CDR2 YYDKDF come from the germline V gene (reference sequence). J lost 1 base, V lost 3 bases, and 11 bases had no gene match. This CDR3 has 18 amino acids. CDR3 region: CATSSGVLTGGGTDTQYF. In DNA, the CDR3 is TGTGCCACCAGCAGCGGAGTACTGACAGGGGGGGGCACAGATACGCAGTATTTT. The whole variable domain, remainder taken from reference TRBV15 and TRBJ2-3, is DAMVIQNPRYQVTQFGKPVTLSCSQTLNHNVMYWYQQKSSQAPKLLFHYYDKDFNNEADTPDNFQSRRPNTSFCFLDIRSPGLGDTAMYLCATSSGVLTGGGTDTQYFGPGTRLTVL.

The chain employs TRBV4-1 and TRBJ2-7; D not certain. V was clipped by 0 bases and J by 2 bases, with 14 bases between them. Germline-derived CDR1 and CDR2 are MGHRA and YSYEKL. The CDR3 totals 16 residues. The DNA for the CDR3 is TGCGCCAGCAGCCAAGACAGCGACCCCTCCACCTACGAGCAGTACTTC. Its protein is CASSQDSDPSTYEQYF.

V gene TRBV29-1 combines with J gene TRBJ2-5, with TRBD2 identical over 9 bases. This CDR3 comprises 14 residues. In germline, CDR1 is SQVTM, CDR2 ANQGSEA. The V and J ends lost 6 bases and 5 bases, in that order; junction bases with no gene match: 10. The CDR3 loop reads CSVASGANQETQYF. The CDR3 DNA reads TGCAGCGTGGCTAGCGGGGCGAATCAGGAGACCCAGTACTTC.

There are a few counts of this clonotype. This chain uses TRBV2 with TRBJ1-1, with D perhaps matching TRBD1 (6 bases). The V and J ends lost 5 bases and 1 base respectively, with 11 bases between them. This CDR3 has 14 amino acids. Germline CDR1 SNHLY, CDR2 FYNNEI. CDR3 in amino acids: CASSTGWTNTEAFF. DNA for the CDR3: TGTGCCAGCAGTACAGGGTGGACGAACACTGAAGCTTTCTTT.

The V and J genes are TRBV20-1 and TRBJ2-7, with 8 bases that match TRBD2. The CDR3 has 14 residues. With 2 bases clipped from V and 5 bases from J, the junction kept 8 bases outside the gene matches. In germline, CDR1 is DFQATT, CDR2 SNEGSKA (reference sequence). The CDR3 DNA is TGCAGTGCTAGACCCGGACAAGCGGGAGACGAGCAGTACTTC. It translates to CSARPGQAGDEQYF.